This T cell receptor (beta chain) was documented in a study of molecular identifiers for immune sequencing clone quantification. The use of previously described methods and listed TCR primers produced the bulk TCR libraries. TCRdb re-derived calls from the PCR reads in MiXCR, one entry per CDR3 protein. The repertoire holds approximately 670,000 distinct CDR3 sequences, 20% seen once, with roughly 0.83% in the top ten. CDR3 length equals 19 residues. The germline V gene encodes CDR1 MDHEN and CDR2 SYDVKM. V was pared by 2 bases and J by 2 bases, with 25 bases between. Regarding the study as a whole: The study reportedly detected spiked Jurkat TCR RNA from one cell among 1.1 million or so naive cells. Shared barcodes on identical TCR molecules could underestimate the sizes of highly expanded clones.

Sorting recovered naive CD8 T cells on a CD8+CD4-CCR7+CD45RA+ profile. This clonotype was seen a handful of times. The antigen remains undetermined. Sequencing was carried out using naive CD8+ T cells from blood, with Jurkat cell RNA spiked in. The subset is: FACS-sorted CD8+CD4-CCR7+CD45RA+ naive T cells. The receptor comes from a human donor in good health. Some libraries in this study had Jurkat cell RNA spiked in. The V and J genes are TRBV28 and TRBJ2-7; no firm D call. The CDR3 coding sequence is TGTGCCAGCAGTTTAAATCCCGGAAGGCTGGGTATTGAGACCTACGAGCAGTACTTC. It translates to CASSLNPGRLGIETYEQYF.